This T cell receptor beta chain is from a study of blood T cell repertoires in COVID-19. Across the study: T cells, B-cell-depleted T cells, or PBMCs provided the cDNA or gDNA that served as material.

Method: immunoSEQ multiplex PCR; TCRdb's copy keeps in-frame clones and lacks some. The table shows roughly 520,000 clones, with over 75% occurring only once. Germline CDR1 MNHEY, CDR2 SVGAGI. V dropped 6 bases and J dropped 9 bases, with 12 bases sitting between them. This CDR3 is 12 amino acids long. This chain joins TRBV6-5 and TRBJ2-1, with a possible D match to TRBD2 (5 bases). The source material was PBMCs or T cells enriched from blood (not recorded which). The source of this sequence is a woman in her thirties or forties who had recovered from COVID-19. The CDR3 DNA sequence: TGTGCCAGCAGAAAGGGAGCTGTTGAGCAGTTCTTC. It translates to CASRKGAVEQFF.